The text below deals with one TCR beta chain. Many counts were recorded for this clonotype. The antigen it binds to is not known. It may be a read error: a sequence one base away is much more abundant. The sample belongs to a study of blood T cells in healthy people across ages (dated by TCRdb to between 2015 and 2017). Context from the whole study: In model experiments, template switching captured about one uniquely barcoded TCR beta cDNA molecule for every two T cells. Age-related changes in TCR beta repertoire diversity were measured in the study by deep sequencing normalized with unique cDNA molecular identifiers. The donors were divided into four age groups: young (average roughly 15 years), middle-aged (around 37), aged (about 62) and long-lived (roughly 86). Donors of different ages were randomly distributed across sequencing lanes to avoid experimental bias. For two donors (one aged 18 to 30 and one aged 80 or older), the study analyzed two additional independent replicas of 1 million unique cDNA reads from the same blood draw.

Library preparation was by 5' RACE. For sequencing, an Illumina HiSeq 2500 was employed. A second PCR of roughly 6 to 11 cycles was performed with a sample-barcoded 5' primer and a J-beta primer mix. A template-switch 5' adaptor carrying 12 random nucleotides introduced a unique molecular identifier onto each TCR beta cDNA molecule. Each sample yielded at least 3 million CDR3-containing paired-end reads. First-strand cDNA synthesis was performed from all RNA using the Mint cDNA synthesis kit, with priming by a TRBC-specific oligonucleotide. All cDNA was treated with uracil-DNA glycosylase and then went through a first 18-cycle PCR with the universal primers M1SS and BC2_uni_R. In the paper's pipeline: For normalization, 1 million high-quality reads were randomly selected from each sample, with every read carrying a distinct molecular identifier. Reads sharing molecular identifiers were discarded rather than binned into consensus sequences. CDR3 identification, clonotype clustering and error correction used MiTCR with a Q25 quality threshold and the strictest error-elimination algorithm. Lower-bound total TCR beta diversity was estimated with a nonparametric unseen species model using Euler transformation. TCRdb handled the public reads itself, with Q25 trimming in fastp and clone calling in MiXCR, and kept productive beta chains. A single entry per CDR3 protein holds the most common genes and DNA from its merged rows. For this entry, the V and J calls and clone size follow TCRdb and not the study's own pipeline. Present in this sample are fewer than 800,000 distinct CDR3 sequences, roughly 49% of which were seen just once. The top ten clonotypes cover about 32% of the sample.

The donors were 40 or so Caucasian individuals from Russia, aged 6 to 90 years, who were systemically healthy. Each donor gave ten milliliters of peripheral blood, drawn into EDTA-treated Vacutainer tubes. Ficoll-Paque density-gradient centrifugation was used to isolate PBMCs, with at least 6.5 million obtained per sample. Trizol reagent was used to extract total RNA from PBMCs, with at least 6 micrograms per sample. For every donor, flow cytometry on a PBMC aliquot measured the percentage of naive CD45RAhigh/CD27high T cells. What the work shows at the level of the full study, not this receptor alone: The percentage of naive T cells measured by flow cytometry correlated strongly with observed TCR beta diversity. As age increased, observed TCR beta diversity per million T cells dropped in a roughly linear way, and a significant reduction was already evident by age 40. Estimates of total diversity based on one million sequenced T cells were considered lower bounds and underestimates. Compared with the aged group, the long-lived group had more naive CD4+ T cells, fewer expanded clones and increased TCR diversity, a pattern suggesting age selection. Since profiling was done on bulk unsorted PBMCs, naive and antigen-experienced compartments could not be conclusively compared. The CMV infection status of donors was not known, potentially confounding age-related changes in expanded clonotypes.

V is cut by 0 bases and J by 11 bases, and the space between the germline ends is 13 bases. The germline V gene specifies SGHTA as CDR1 and FQGNSA as CDR2. From cysteine to phenylalanine, the CDR3 is 13 amino acids long. Of all the DNA, just the CDR3 is kept, 39 bases in frame from base 1. This TCR came from an older woman in good health. This chain joins TRBV7-2 to TRBJ2-5; no D gene call is confident. Sample: blood. The nucleotide sequence is TGTGCCAGCAGCTTAGCGCACAGCAATGAGCAGTACTTC. Its translation reads: CASSLAHSNEQYF.